This TCR beta chain comes out of a study of T cells expressing NK-cell markers. Study-level findings and limits: Whether the expanded NKG2C+ T cell clones recognized HCMV remained unclear. Similarly, these clonotypes led the CD3+CD56-NKG2C+ fraction as well in several donors.

As regards this clonotype: What it binds is unknown.

Germline V gene data show CDR1 as SQVTM and CDR2 as ANQGSEA. CDR3 length: 14 residues. TCRdb reprocessed the 5' RACE reads and reports one entry per CDR3 protein, with no DNA. The table lists 300,000 or so distinct CDR3 sequences. The sequenced material came from blood T cells: a sorted CD56 or NKG2C T cell subset, CD4+ or CD8+ T cells, or bulk PBMC T cells (not recorded which). The clonotype comes from a woman between 18 and 70 years old in good health. V gene TRBV29-1 combines with J gene TRBJ2-4; the D call from TCRdb, TRBD2, cannot be confirmed without DNA. The CDR3 reads CSVETGGSKNIQYF. Drawing the rest from reference TRBV29-1 and TRBJ2-4, the complete variable domain is SAVISQKPSRDICQRGTSLTIQCQVDSQVTMMFWYRQQPGQSLTLIATANQGSEATYESGFVIDKFPISRPNLTFSTLTVSNMSPEDSSIYLCSVETGGSKNIQYFGAGTRLSVL.